This T cell receptor (beta chain) was found in a study of blood T cell repertoires in COVID-19. Study summary: Sites in the United States, Italy and Spain provided acute and convalescent COVID-19 samples. Sources were T cells, B-cell-depleted T cells, or PBMCs; the material itself was cDNA or gDNA.

Authors' data handling: Amplification of reference gene primers was used by the study to estimate nucleated cell counts. Only in-frame clones appear in the TCRdb table, and some are missing; sequencing was by immunoSEQ multiplex PCR. Clonal size and the V and J genes are those of that table, whereas D and trimming came from the DNA. Among some 230,000 clones listed, 83% were seen once. Germline values: CDR1 SGHTA, CDR2 FQGNSA. The CDR3 length is 15 residues. V gave up 6 bases and J gave up 6 bases; unmatched junction bases: 10. The receptor was derived from a woman aged 50 to 60 with acute or convalescent COVID-19. Sequenced: peripheral blood. The chain joins TRBV7-2 to TRBJ1-1; 10 bases fit TRBD1. Here the CDR3 DNA reads TGTGCCAGCAGTTATCCCGGGACAGGGGCCCCTGAAGCTTTCTTT. Protein sequence: CASSYPGTGAPEAFF.